This entry lists 10 T cell receptor beta chains sequenced from one sample in a study of blood T cell repertoires in COVID-19. This table comes from immunoSEQ multiplex PCR, and its TCRdb copy is limited to in-frame clones, with some not included. The sample carries approximately 150,000 clones, around 80% recorded once. Sequenced material: peripheral blood. These receptors all come from a human donor with acute or convalescent COVID-19. The donor label of this sample is uncertain.

The chain links TRBV7-2 to TRBJ1-5, with a tentative D call TRBD1 (6 bases). V was trimmed by 7 bases and J by 4 bases, leaving 11 bases between them. The V gene's germline CDR1 is SGHTA and CDR2 FQGNSA. CDR3 size: 13 residues. In nucleotides, the CDR3 is TGTGCCAGCACCTGGGACACAAATCAGCCCCAGCATTTT. Translating it yields CASTWDTNQPQHF. The whole variable domain, remainder taken from reference TRBV7-2 and TRBJ1-5, is GAGVSQSPSNKVTEKGKDVELRCDPISGHTALYWYRQSLGQGLEFLIYFQGNSAPDKSGLPSDRFSAERTGGSVSTLTIQRTQQEDSAVYLCASTWDTNQPQHFGDGTRLSIL.

The chain couples TRBV15 to TRBJ2-6; 9 nucleotides agree with TRBD1. CDR1 and CDR2 (germline): LNHNV, YYDKDF (reference sequence). V dropped 0 bases and J dropped 4; count of bases not matched to a gene: 10. The CDR3 has 19 residues. The CDR3 DNA reads as TGTGCCACCAGCAGAGACGGGGGACAGGGAGCGGGAGGGGCCAACGTCCTGACTTTC. This sequence encodes CATSRDGGQGAGGANVLTF.

To note about this clone: Other DNA sequences in this sample translate to the same CDR3. The gene calls are TRBV11-2 and TRBJ1-5; maybe TRBD1 (5 bases). Germline V gene sequence: CDR1 SGHAT, CDR2 FQNNGV. The V end lost 3 bases, the J end lost 2 bases, and 5 bases lay between the germline ends. The CDR3 is 13 residues long. CDR3 loop: CASSFRGNQPQHF. The CDR3 bases are TGTGCCAGCAGCTTCAGGGGCAATCAGCCCCAGCATTTT.

V and J are TRBV7-2 and TRBJ1-2; D gene unclear. Trimming shortened V by 5 bases and J by 4 bases, and 17 bases separated the two germline ends. Germline V lookup: CDR1 SGHTA, CDR2 FQGNSA. The CDR3 consists of 15 residues. CDR3 protein: CASSIRTPVGYGYTF. Written as DNA, the CDR3 is TGTGCCAGCAGCATTAGGACTCCAGTGGGCTATGGCTACACCTTC.

The J gene is TRBJ1-4, the V gene TRBV7-9; no definite D call. Germline V gene lookup returns CDR1 SEHNR and CDR2 FQNEAQ (reference sequence). The CDR3 has 16 residues. V was pared by 2 bases and J by 0 bases, with 10 bases between. CDR3 residues: CASSLSQVPTNEKLFF. In DNA form, the CDR3 reads TGTGCCAGCAGCTTATCCCAGGTCCCAACTAATGAAAAACTGTTTTTT.

V gene TRBV27 combines with J gene TRBJ2-5; D perhaps matches TRBD2 (6 bases). CDR1 is MNHEY and CDR2 is SMNVEV in the germline V gene (reference sequence). V was shortened by 6 bases and J by 5 bases, with 13 bases between the two germline ends. There are 13 residues in the CDR3. The CDR3 DNA sequence: TGTGCCAGCAGGGGACTCCTCCAGGAGACCCAGTACTTC. Translated: CASRGLLQETQYF.

V and J are TRBV12-5 and TRBJ1-2, with D hard to call. This CDR3 comprises 17 residues. Germline V lookup: CDR1 LGHNT, CDR2 FRNRAP. V was clipped by 1 base and J by 0 bases, with 15 bases between them. In nucleotides, the CDR3 is TGTGCTAGTGGTTTGGGAGGAGGCGTCTCCACTAACTATGGCTACACCTTC. Translation gives CASGLGGGVSTNYGYTF.

V usage is TRBV4-2 and J usage is TRBJ1-2; possible D gene TRBD1, 5 bases. This CDR3 is 14 amino acids long. V dropped 0 bases and J dropped 4 bases, with 9 bases sitting between them. Germline-derived CDR1 and CDR2 are LGHNA and YNFKEQ. DNA of the CDR3: TGTGCCAGCAGCCAAGAAGGCAGGGCCTATGGCTACACCTTC. Translating gives CASSQEGRAYGYTF.

This sequence joins TRBV25-1 and TRBJ1-1; 8 bases are a match to TRBD1. J gave up 5 bases and V 6 bases, and 5 bases lay outside the gene matches. Germline CDR1 is MGHDK and CDR2 is SYGVNS. The CDR3 runs 13 residues. The CDR3, as DNA: TGTGCCAGCAGCGTACAGGGGGTGACTGAAGCTTTCTTT. Translating gives CASSVQGVTEAFF.

The chain carries TRBV7-6 and TRBJ2-7; 8 bases are shared with TRBD1. The V segment lost 2 bases and the J segment 6 bases; nucleotides outside the gene matches: 9. Germline V gene lookup returns CDR1 SGHVS and CDR2 FNYEAQ. The CDR3 totals 15 residues. CDR3 nucleotides: TGTGCCAGCAGCTTACTGGGGACAGGAGTAGGCGAGCAGTACTTC. Protein: CASSLLGTGVGEQYF.